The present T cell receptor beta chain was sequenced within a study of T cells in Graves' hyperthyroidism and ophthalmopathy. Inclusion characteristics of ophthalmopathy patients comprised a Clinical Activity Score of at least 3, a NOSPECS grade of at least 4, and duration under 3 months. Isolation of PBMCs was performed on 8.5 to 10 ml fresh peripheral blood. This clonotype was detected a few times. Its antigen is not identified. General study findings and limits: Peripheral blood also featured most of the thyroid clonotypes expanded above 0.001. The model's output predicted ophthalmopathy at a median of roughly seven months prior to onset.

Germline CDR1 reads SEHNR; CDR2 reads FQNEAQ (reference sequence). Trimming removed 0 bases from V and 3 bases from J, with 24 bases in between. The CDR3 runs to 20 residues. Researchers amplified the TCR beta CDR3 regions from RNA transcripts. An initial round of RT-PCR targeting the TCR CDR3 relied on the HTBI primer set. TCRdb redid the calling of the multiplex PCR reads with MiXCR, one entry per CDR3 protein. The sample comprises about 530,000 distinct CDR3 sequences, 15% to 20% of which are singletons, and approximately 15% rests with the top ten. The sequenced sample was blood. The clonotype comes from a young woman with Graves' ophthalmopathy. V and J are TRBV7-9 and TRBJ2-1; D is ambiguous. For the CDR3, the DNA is TGTGCCAGCAGCTTAGCCCATAACGACTTGTGGCAGGCCAACTACAATGAGCAGTTCTTC. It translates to CASSLAHNDLWQANYNEQFF.